A single T cell receptor (beta chain) is shown here with its context. Antigen specificity is unknown. It may be a read error: a sequence one base away is much more abundant. Trimming took 10 bases from V and 5 from J, leaving 16 bases between them. CDR1 is KGHSH, CDR2 LQKENI, per germline. The CDR3 extends over 13 amino acids. For each extraction, RNA and DNA were obtained together from about 20-30 mg of unsorted bulk tissue. The source of the sample is a study of tumor-infiltrating lymphocytes in primary liver carcinoma. General study results and limits: Tumor samples exhibited a significantly greater top-250-clone fraction than blood samples (p = 0.039).

From roughly 500 ng total RNA, TCR beta cDNA was generated with a primer in the constant region. Employing slightly modified ARM-PCR, three nested multiplex PCR rounds were run, and these gave rise to the TCR beta libraries. A C-beta reverse primer and TRBV1-TRBV30 forward primers served in each of the first two PCR rounds, at 10 cycles apiece. One entry per CDR3 protein results from TCRdb running MiXCR on the multiplex PCR reads. The data show about 110,000 distinct CDR3 sequences, roughly three fifths seen once. Material: liver tumor tissue from sampling region 1. The sample's subset: tumor region T1, superior pole. This sequence joins TRBV18 and TRBJ2-3, with D possibly matching TRBD1 (5 bases). The sequence was obtained from a woman aged 60-70 years with primary liver carcinoma and hepatitis B virus infection. The CDR3 region has the DNA TGTGCCATCGAACAGGTTCGTGAAGATACGCAGTATTTT. This translates into CAIEQVREDTQYF. The full variable domain, in which reference TRBV18 and TRBJ2-3 provide the parts outside the CDR3, is NAGVMQNPRHLVRRRGQEARLRCSPMKGHSHVYWYRQLPEEGLKFMVYLQKENIIDESGMPKERFSAEFPKEGPSILRIQQVVRGDSAAYFCAIEQVREDTQYFGPGTRLTVL.